These 14 T cell receptor beta chains were sequenced from one sample in a study of T cell responses to AZD1222 COVID-19 vaccine. Libraries were prepared by immunoSEQ multiplex PCR; TCRdb keeps only in-frame clonotypes and omits some of them. This sample yields fewer than 120,000 clones, of which about 90% are seen a single time; under 3.5% belongs to the top ten. Sequenced material: peripheral blood, taken on day 0 of AZD1222 vaccination. The receptors were gathered from an adult in good health.

V and J are TRBV4-3 and TRBJ2-3; 9 bases are a match to TRBD2. This CDR3 region has 17 residues. The germline V gene encodes CDR1 LGHNA and CDR2 YSLEER. The V and J ends lost 8 bases and 4 bases, in that order; junction bases with no gene match: 16. CDR3 sequence: CASGQRPYSGGSDTQYF. CDR3 coding DNA: TGCGCCAGCGGACAACGACCCTATAGCGGGGGATCAGATACGCAGTATTTT.

The chain carries TRBV9 and TRBJ1-1; weak D call: TRBD1 (5 bases). With 1 base removed from V and 0 bases from J, the gap between germline ends came to 10 bases. The CDR3 is 15 residues long. The V gene's germline CDR1 is SGDLS and CDR2 YYNGEE. The CDR3: CASSVRGTMNTEAFF. The CDR3 DNA follows: TGTGCCAGCAGCGTAAGGGGAACCATGAACACTGAAGCTTTCTTT.

The chain combines TRBV19 with TRBJ2-3, with TRBD1 as a possible D gene (5 bases). Looked up from germline, CDR1 is LNHDA and CDR2 is SQIVND (reference sequence). This CDR3 region has 14 residues. V lost 9 bases and J 2 bases, leaving 15 bases between the germline ends. The CDR3 loop is CASEQVGNTDTQYF. CDR3 coding DNA: TGTGCCAGCGAACAGGTGGGGAACACAGATACGCAGTATTTT.

The V call is TRBV11-3, the J call TRBJ2-2; the D is unclear. Trimming removed 2 bases from V and 10 bases from J, with 8 bases in between. The germline V gene encodes CDR1 SGHNT and CDR2 YENEEA. The CDR3 spans 12 residues. CDR3 sequence (DNA): TGTGCCAGCAGCTTATCACCAGAGGAGCTGTTTTTT. Its translation is CASSLSPEELFF. The entire variable domain, with the rest obtained from reference TRBV11-3 and TRBJ2-2, is as follows: EAGVVQSPRYKIIEKKQPVAFWCNPISGHNTLYWYLQNLGQGPELLIRYENEEAVDDSQLPKDRFSAERLKGVDSTLKIQPAELGDSAVYLCASSLSPEELFFGEGSRLTVL.

This chain links TRBV5-5 with TRBJ1-2; D not certain. The CDR3 is 13 amino acids. CDR1 and CDR2 (germline): SGHKS, YYEKEE (reference sequence). V was trimmed by 0 bases and J by 8 bases, leaving 11 bases between them. The CDR3 nucleotides are TGTGCCAGCAGCTTGGTGGAGGGTCAGGGCTACACCTTC. Its translation is CASSLVEGQGYTF.

This clone was recorded a few times. V and J are TRBV6-6 and TRBJ2-7, with 10 bases aligning to TRBD1. V dropped 5 bases and J dropped 4; count of bases not matched to a gene: 8. CDR3 length: 15 residues. Germline V gives CDR1 MNHNY, CDR2 SVGAGI (reference sequence). This CDR3 reads CASSVPDRGRYEQYF. The CDR3 bases are TGTGCCAGCAGTGTACCCGACAGGGGGCGATACGAGCAGTACTTC.

J is TRBJ1-2 and V is TRBV3-1 (or the pseudogene TRBV3-2), with 11 bases lining up with TRBD1. The CDR3 contains 14 residues. Per germline, CDR1 LGHDT and CDR2 YNNKEL (reference sequence). The junction had 4 bases not matched to a gene; V was cut back by 3 bases and J by 7 bases. CDR3 coding DNA: TGTGCCAGCAGCCAGGGACAGGGGGAGGGTGGCTACACCTTC. This encodes CASSQGQGEGGYTF.

V gene TRBV18 combines with J gene TRBJ2-1, with 10 bases fitting TRBD2. V dropped 0 bases and J dropped 6; count of bases not matched to a gene: 5. This CDR3 is 16 amino acids long. Germline V CDR1 and CDR2: KGHSH, LQKENI. CDR3 loop: CASSPPSGGASNEQFF. The CDR3 coding sequence is TGTGCCAGCTCACCACCCAGCGGGGGGGCCTCCAATGAGCAGTTCTTC.

J is TRBJ2-3 and V is TRBV9; 8 bases align to TRBD2. The V gene end was trimmed by 6 bases and the J gene end by 1 base; junction bases not matched to a gene: 4. The CDR3 totals 14 residues. Germline assignment: CDR1 SGDLS and CDR2 YYNGEE. CDR3 amino acids: CASTKTSGTDTQYF. The CDR3 DNA is TGTGCCAGCACCAAGACTAGCGGCACAGATACGCAGTATTTT.

The chain combines TRBV20-1 with TRBJ2-3; TRBD2 matches 9 bases. Looked up from germline, CDR1 is DFQATT and CDR2 is SNEGSKA (reference sequence). The ends lost 3 bases at V and 1 base at J; junction bases unmatched: 5. This CDR3 is built from 15 residues. CDR3 loop: CSASGRGGGTDTQYF. As DNA, the CDR3 is TGCAGTGCTAGTGGGCGGGGGGGCGGCACAGATACGCAGTATTTT.

This chain joins TRBV28 and TRBJ1-5, with TRBD1 identical over 9 bases. Germline lookup yields CDR1 MDHEN and CDR2 SYDVKM. The CDR3 runs to 15 residues. Trimming cost V 3 bases and J 7 bases; bases outside gene matches: 7. CDR3 in DNA: TGTGCCAGCAGTTTGGGAGGGACAGGGCACCAGCCCCAGCATTTT. It is translated as CASSLGGTGHQPQHF. Together with reference TRBV28 and TRBJ1-5, the CDR3 gives the full variable domain: DVKVTQSSRYLVKRTGEKVFLECVQDMDHENMFWYRQDPGLGLRLIYFSYDVKMKEKGDIPEGYSVSREKKERFSLILESASTNQTSMYLCASSLGGTGHQPQHFGDGTRLSIL.

The chain combines TRBV12-3 or TRBV12-4 with TRBJ2-3; D may be TRBD2 (7 bases). CDR3 length: 12 amino acids. V lost 6 bases to trimming and J lost 14 bases, with 18 bases between them. The CDR3 is CASRPPGGPWYF. Here the CDR3 DNA reads TGTGCCAGCAGGCCGCCGGGGGGCCCTTGGTATTTT.

This clone was recorded only once. The chain uses TRBV3-1 (or the pseudogene TRBV3-2) and TRBJ2-7; 9 bases are shared with TRBD2. The CDR3 contains 15 residues. J lost 0 bases, V lost 3 bases, and 3 bases had no gene match. Looked up from germline, CDR1 is LGHDT and CDR2 is YNNKEL (reference sequence). The chain's CDR3 is CASSHLAGRSYEQYF. The CDR3, as DNA: TGTGCCAGCAGCCATCTAGCGGGGCGCTCCTACGAGCAGTACTTC.

The gene calls are TRBV30 and TRBJ1-1, with unresolved D. Between the trimmed V and J ends, which lost 1 base and 3 bases, there was a span of 3 bases. The CDR3 totals 11 residues. CDR1 and CDR2 (germline): GTSNPN, SVGIG (reference sequence). The CDR3 DNA reads as TGTGCCTGGAGTGATTACACTGAAGCTTTCTTT. Amino acid sequence: CAWSDYTEAFF.